A single sample gave rise to the 19 T cell receptor beta chains below, sequenced in a study of cytomegalovirus exposure and HLA in healthy donors. PCR primers comprised 60 Vbeta and 13 Jbeta primers. Generated by immunoSEQ multiplex PCR, the TCRdb table keeps only in-frame clones and is missing some. The sample shows approximately 170,000 clones, 68% of them seen only once. The sequencing input was PBMCs. The receptors stem from a woman between 40 and 55 years old in good health and CMV-seropositive.

The V and J genes are TRBV19 and TRBJ2-5; D might be TRBD1 (5 bases). The CDR3 is 15 residues long. Germline V gene sequence: CDR1 LNHDA, CDR2 SQIVND (reference sequence). The V end lost 5 bases, the J end lost 5 bases, and 18 bases lay between the germline ends. The CDR3 region has the DNA TGTGCCAGTAGTGCCACACCGACAGAGCCGGAGACCCAGTACTTC. Protein sequence: CASSATPTEPETQYF.

This chain links TRBV7-2 with TRBJ2-7; 7 positions match TRBD2. The CDR3 is 14 residues long. The V segment lost 1 base and the J segment 6 bases; nucleotides outside the gene matches: 6. CDR1 SGHTA and CDR2 FQGNSA come from the germline V gene. The CDR3 region is CASSLGGRAREQYF. Here the CDR3 DNA reads TGTGCCAGCAGCTTAGGTGGGAGGGCTCGCGAGCAGTACTTC.

V usage is TRBV27 and J usage is TRBJ1-1; D unresolved. V was pared by 2 bases and J by 1 base, with 5 bases between. The CDR3 runs 13 residues. CDR1 and CDR2 from the germline V gene are MNHEY and SMNVEV (reference sequence). The CDR3 loop reads CASSLGGNTEAFF. The CDR3 DNA reads TGTGCCAGCAGTTTAGGAGGGAACACTGAAGCTTTCTTT.

This clone was picked up a small number of times. The chain recombines TRBV27 with TRBJ2-7, with 11 bases matching TRBD2. Looked up from germline, CDR1 is MNHEY and CDR2 is SMNVEV (reference sequence). Trimming removed 4 bases from V and 2 bases from J; junction bases left unmatched: 4. The CDR3 extends over 15 amino acids. This CDR3 reads CASSYLAGGPYEQYF. The CDR3 DNA is TGTGCCAGCAGTTATCTAGCGGGAGGACCCTACGAGCAGTACTTC.

The CDR3 here is CASSDDRGTSYEQYF. As DNA, the CDR3 is TGTGCCAGCAGCGACGACAGGGGTACCTCCTACGAGCAGTACTTC. The chain links TRBV7-2 to TRBJ2-7; 8 bases are shared with TRBD1. V dropped 5 bases and J dropped 0; count of bases not matched to a gene: 6. CDR3 length: 15 residues. Germline CDR1 SGHTA, CDR2 FQGNSA.

V gene TRBV18 combines with J gene TRBJ2-5; 7 bases line up with TRBD1. V shed 3 bases and J 7 bases; nucleotides not matched to a gene: 2. The germline V gene encodes CDR1 KGHSH and CDR2 LQKENI. CDR3 length equals 12 residues. Here the CDR3 DNA reads TGTGCCAGCTCACCCGGGGACAGGACCCAGTACTTC. Translation: CASSPGDRTQYF.

In DNA form, the CDR3 reads TGTGCCAGCAGCTTGGAGGGAAGAGGAAACACCATATATTTT. Translation gives CASSLEGRGNTIYF. This rearrangement joins TRBV7-3 to TRBJ1-3, with unresolved D. Between the trimmed V and J ends, which lost 3 bases and 4 bases, there was a span of 10 bases. This CDR3 has 14 residues. Germline V gene lookup returns CDR1 SGHTA and CDR2 FQGTGA.

V and J are TRBV6-5 and TRBJ2-5, with TRBD2 matching over 13 bases. The J call may not be correct, given that the DNA end is closer to TRBJ2-7. This CDR3 region has 16 residues. Germline V gene lookup returns CDR1 MNHEY and CDR2 SVGAGI. DNA of the CDR3: TGTGCCAGCAGTTACTCGAGACTAGCGGGAGGATTCGAGCAGTACTTC. As protein: CASSYSRLAGGFEQYF.

In DNA, the CDR3 is TGTGCCAGCAGCGACCCGGGACTAGCGGGGCAGACCGGGGAGCTGTTTTTT. It yields the protein CASSDPGLAGQTGELFF. The V and J genes are TRBV9 and TRBJ2-2; 13 nucleotides match TRBD2. This CDR3 has 17 amino acids. Germline CDR1 is SGDLS and CDR2 is YYNGEE. V lost 3 bases and J lost 5; bases outside the gene matches: 7.

For the CDR3, the DNA is TGTGCCAGCAGCTTGGGCAGGGAGGGCGAGCAGTACTTC. The encoded protein is CASSLGREGEQYF. J is TRBJ2-5 and V is TRBV7-2; 7 bases are a match to TRBD2. The J call is doubtful: the DNA matches TRBJ2-7 better. This CDR3 is 13 amino acids long. Per the germline V gene, CDR1 is SGHTA and CDR2 is FQGNSA.

The chain couples TRBV6-5 to TRBJ2-5; 7 bases line up with TRBD1. Trimming removed 5 bases from V and 7 bases from J; junction bases left unmatched: 13. This CDR3 is built from 15 residues. CDR1 is MNHEY and CDR2 is SVGAGI in the germline V gene. DNA of the CDR3: TGTGCCAGCAGTATTGAAACAGGGGCCGGAAGGACCCAGTACTTC. Protein sequence: CASSIETGAGRTQYF.

This clone was seen a handful of times. This sequence joins TRBV5-1 and TRBJ2-5; TRBD2 matches at 14 bases. After removal of 4 bases from V and 1 base from J, the junction contained 6 bases not matched to a gene. The CDR3 has 17 amino acids. The V gene's germline CDR1 is SGHRS and CDR2 YFSETQ. The CDR3 DNA is TGCGCCAGCAGCCAGGGACTAGCGGGGGTATTCCAAGAGACCCAGTACTTC. Its translation is CASSQGLAGVFQETQYF.

The CDR3 sequence is CASTLRPGGETEAFF. The CDR3 nucleotides read TGTGCCAGCACCCTCCGGCCCGGGGGAGAGACTGAAGCTTTCTTT. V usage is TRBV7-2 and J usage is TRBJ1-1, with D tentatively TRBD1 (5 bases). In germline, CDR1 is SGHTA, CDR2 FQGNSA. Trimming pared 7 bases from V and 5 bases from J, leaving 20 bases between. This CDR3 spans 15 amino acids.

V and J are TRBV6-1 and TRBJ1-1; D uncertain. The germline CDR1 and CDR2 sequences are MNHNS and SASEGT. This CDR3 spans 14 amino acids. The V gene lost 1 base and the J gene lost 5 bases, with 11 bases spanning the gap. As DNA, the CDR3 is TGTGCCAGCAGTGAAGGGGAGCTTCGGACTGAAGCTTTCTTT. Its translation is CASSEGELRTEAFF.

The chain is built from TRBV15 and TRBJ2-2, with a possible D match to TRBD2 (6 bases). Germline V CDR1 and CDR2: LNHNV, YYDKDF (reference sequence). The CDR3 is 14 amino acids. V dropped 3 bases and J dropped 9 bases, with 14 bases sitting between them. CDR3 region: CATSSRTSFRELFF. CDR3 nucleotide sequence: TGTGCCACCAGCAGTAGAACTAGCTTTCGGGAGCTGTTTTTT.

The chain has TRBV5-1 and TRBJ2-1; the D gene is possibly TRBD2 (7 bases). Deletions cut 1 base from V and 5 bases from J, with 19 bases between. The CDR3 spans 17 residues. Germline V lookup: CDR1 SGHRS, CDR2 YFSETQ. The CDR3 protein is CASSLWFGGRGNNEQFF. The DNA for the CDR3 is TGCGCCAGCAGCTTGTGGTTCGGGGGGCGCGGTAACAATGAGCAGTTCTTC.

The genes are TRBV6-1 and TRBJ1-1; TRBD1 agrees at 7 bases. The J segment lost 9 bases and the V segment lost 6 bases, leaving 7 bases of the junction unmatched. The germline CDR1 and CDR2 sequences are MNHNS and SASEGT. The length of the CDR3 is 12 residues. In nucleotides, the CDR3 is TGTGCCAGCAGAGAGGACAGGTTAAAAGCTTTCTTT. Residues: CASREDRLKAFF.

The CDR3 sequence is CASSGDTQETQYF. CDR3 nucleotides: TGTGCCAGCAGTGGGGACACCCAAGAGACCCAGTACTTC. The chain links TRBV6-5 to TRBJ2-5; weak D call: TRBD1 (6 bases). This CDR3 spans 13 amino acids. V lost 5 bases and J 1 base, leaving 8 bases between the germline ends. The germline V gene has CDR1 MNHEY and CDR2 SVGAGI.

Turning to this clone: One junction end disagrees with the germline gene, perhaps due to a read error. The V and J genes are TRBV13 and TRBJ1-2, with D maybe TRBD1 (6 bases). Germline V lookup: CDR1 PRHDT, CDR2 FYEKMQ (reference sequence). This CDR3 contains 13 residues. DNA of the CDR3: TGTGCCAGCAGCCCCCGGACAGACTATGGCTACCCCTTC. Amino acid sequence: CASSPRTDYGYPF.